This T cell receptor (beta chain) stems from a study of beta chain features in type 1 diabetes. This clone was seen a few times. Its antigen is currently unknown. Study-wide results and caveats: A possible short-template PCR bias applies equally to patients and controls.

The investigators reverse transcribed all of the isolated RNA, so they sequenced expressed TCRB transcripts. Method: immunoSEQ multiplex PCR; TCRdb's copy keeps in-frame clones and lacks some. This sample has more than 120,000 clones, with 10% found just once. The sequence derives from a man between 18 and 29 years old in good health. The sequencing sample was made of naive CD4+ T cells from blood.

CDR3 sequence: CAWSDRAAGELFF. The CDR3 DNA sequence: TGTGCCTGGAGTGACAGGGCCGCCGGGGAGCTGTTTTTT. The chain combines TRBV30 with TRBJ2-2; the D gene is possibly TRBD1 (6 bases). Germline V gives CDR1 GTSNPN, CDR2 SVGIG (reference sequence). There are 13 residues in the CDR3. Trimming took 1 base from V and 6 from J, leaving 9 bases between them.